Shown below are 13 T cell receptor beta chains from a single sample sequenced in a study of HIV-infected children after antiretroviral therapy interruption (dated by TCRdb to between 2018 and 2021). The method was 3' RACE. The reads were generated on an Illumina MiSeq. To correct PCR amplification bias, TCR libraries were generated from RNA with a 3' RACE protocol that used unique molecular identifiers. The raw public reads went through TCRdb reprocessing: fastp at Q25, MiXCR clone calling, in-frame beta chains kept. CDR3 protein duplicates are merged, each entry listing the most common genes and DNA. Within this sample are around 41,000 distinct CDR3 sequences, with over 6.5% of them counted one time only. Clones ranked in the top ten supply more than 0.85% of the sample. Read against the paper, the sample's treatment or condition label means: PENTA 11 planned treatment interruption arm or continuous ART arm.

The sample was CD45RA+ CD4+ T cells from PBMCs, pooled from several time points, taken from a donor given antiretroviral therapy, either interrupted or continuous. The meaning of the sample's cell subset or site label: naive CD4+ CD45RA+ CD45RO- T cells. All receptors derive from a pool of human donors with HIV.

The table lists this clonotype with many counts. The rearrangement uses TRBV23-1 and TRBJ2-5; D unresolved. TRBV23-1 is an ORF for which the function is uncertain. The germline V and J ends were trimmed by 0 bases and 1 base, with 24 bases remaining between them. The CDR3 contains 20 residues. CDR3 region: CASSQSGSPNPTASQETQYF. In DNA, the CDR3 is TGCGCCAGCAGTCAATCGGGATCCCCTAATCCTACAGCCTCCCAAGAGACCCAGTACTTC.

In this sample, this clonotype turned up many times. This rearrangement joins TRBV27 to TRBJ2-5; a weak D match, TRBD2 (5 bases). In germline, CDR1 is MNHEY, CDR2 SMNVEV (reference sequence). CDR3 size: 13 residues. V was trimmed by 6 bases and J by 7 bases, leaving 15 bases between them. The CDR3 loop is CASRVVPAGTQYF. In nucleotides, the CDR3 is TGTGCCAGCAGGGTAGTCCCGGCGGGGACCCAGTACTTC.

This clonotype has ten or more counts. The rearrangement uses TRBV12-3 or TRBV12-4 and TRBJ2-3; 11 nucleotides align to TRBD2. The CDR3 is 17 residues long. V was clipped by 5 bases and J by 0 bases; unmatched bases: 7. The chain's CDR3 is CASSLRTSGLSTDTQYF. CDR3 nucleotide sequence: TGTGCCAGCAGTCTCCGGACTAGCGGGCTTAGCACAGATACGCAGTATTTT.

This clonotype appeared many times. CDR3 residues: CASSSNTEAFF. CDR3 bases: TGTGCCAGCAGTTCCAACACTGAAGCTTTCTTT. V usage is TRBV6-5 and J usage is TRBJ1-1; no definite D call. This CDR3 has 11 residues. In germline, CDR1 is MNHEY, CDR2 SVGAGI. V was trimmed by 4 bases and J by 2 bases, leaving 2 bases between them.

This clonotype turned up a few times. The chain uses TRBV28 and TRBJ2-3; TRBD1 matches at 9 bases. CDR1 and CDR2 (germline): MDHEN, SYDVKM. Germline trimming cut 5 bases from V and 2 bases from J; bases unmatched to any gene: 11. CDR3 length: 17 amino acids. The CDR3 DNA reads as TGTGCCAGCAGTCGAATAGGGACAGGGACAAACACAGATACGCAGTATTTT. Translation: CASSRIGTGTNTDTQYF. The variable domain in full, with the rest retrieved from reference TRBV28 and TRBJ2-3, is DVKVTQSSRYLVKRTGEKVFLECVQDMDHENMFWYRQDPGLGLRLIYFSYDVKMKEKGDIPEGYSVSREKKERFSLILESASTNQTSMYLCASSRIGTGTNTDTQYFGPGTRLTVL.

This clonotype has a count of ten or more. The chain combines TRBV10-3 with TRBJ1-1, with 8 bases fitting TRBD1. Germline V gene sequence: CDR1 ENHRY, CDR2 SYGVKD. The trim removed 10 bases at V and 7 bases at J, leaving 5 bases unmatched. This CDR3 contains 11 residues. The CDR3 DNA sequence: TGTGCCACCCAGGGGGCGAATGAAGCTTTCTTT. Amino acid sequence: CATQGANEAFF.

This clonotype was recorded many times. The chain recombines TRBV5-8 with TRBJ2-5; D remains unclear. V lost 0 bases to trimming and J lost 2 bases, with 14 bases between them. The germline CDR1 and CDR2 sequences are SGHTS and YDEGEE. This CDR3 has 16 amino acids. The DNA of the CDR3 is TGTGCCAGCAGCTTGGGGGTTTATAACCAACAAGAGACCCAGTACTTC. This sequence encodes CASSLGVYNQQETQYF. Together with reference TRBV5-8 and TRBJ2-5, the CDR3 gives the full variable domain: EAGVTQSPTHLIKTRGQQATLRCSPISGHTSVYWYQQALGLGLQFLLWYDEGEERNRGNFPPRFSGRQFPNYSSELNVNALELEDSALYLCASSLGVYNQQETQYFGPGTRLLVL.

This clonotype has at least ten counts. The rearrangement joins TRBV2 to TRBJ2-4; tentatively, D is TRBD2 (5 bases). Looked up from germline, CDR1 is SNHLY and CDR2 is FYNNEI. This CDR3 spans 12 amino acids. Between the trimmed V and J ends, which lost 6 bases and 6 bases, there was a span of 9 bases. The CDR3 bases are TGTGCCAGCAGGGAGGATGGAAACATTCAGTACTTC. Amino acid sequence: CASREDGNIQYF. Supplemented by reference TRBV2 and TRBJ2-4, the full variable domain reads EPEVTQTPSHQVTQMGQEVILRCVPISNHLYFYWYRQILGQKVEFLVSFYNNEISEKSEIFDDQFSVERPDGSNFTLKIRSTKLEDSAMYFCASREDGNIQYFGAGTRLSVL.

This clonotype was seen repeatedly, ten times or more. CDR3 coding DNA: TGTGCCATCAGTGAGCCTCACAAAGATACGCAGTATTTT. This encodes CAISEPHKDTQYF. The rearrangement links TRBV10-3 to TRBJ2-3; D is uncertain. Trimming took 2 bases from V and 5 from J, leaving 8 bases between them. The germline CDR1 and CDR2 sequences are ENHRY and SYGVKD. The CDR3 is 13 residues long.

The CDR3 loop is CSARKDRGYYEQYF. DNA for the CDR3: TGCAGTGCTAGAAAGGACAGGGGATACTACGAGCAGTACTTC. V usage is TRBV20-1 and J usage is TRBJ2-7; 9 nucleotides align to TRBD1. Germline CDR1 reads DFQATT; CDR2 reads SNEGSKA (reference sequence). Trimming took 2 bases from V and 3 from J; bases not matched to a gene: 5. This CDR3 comprises 14 residues.

In its sample, this clonotype was seen many times. The chain is built from TRBV13 and TRBJ2-7; 8 bases agree with TRBD1. CDR1 and CDR2 from the germline V gene are PRHDT and FYEKMQ (reference sequence). CDR3 size: 16 residues. V lost 8 bases and J lost 6; bases outside the gene matches: 18. Written as DNA, the CDR3 is TGTGCCAGCGGCTACCGCCGAAAGGGACAGGCTAGCGAGCAGTACTTC. Translating it yields CASGYRRKGQASEQYF.

This clonotype occurred many times. Here the CDR3 reads CASSFRDINEKLFF. The CDR3 DNA sequence: TGTGCCAGCAGTTTTCGAGATATTAATGAAAAACTGTTTTTT. The chain links TRBV12-3 or TRBV12-4 to TRBJ1-4; D gene unclear. The ends were cut back, 3 bases at V and 4 bases at J, with 9 bases in the middle. The CDR3 consists of 14 residues.

The table lists this clonotype with many counts. The rearrangement uses TRBV7-2 and TRBJ2-2; 8 nucleotides align to TRBD1. Germline trimming cut 3 bases from V and 1 base from J; bases unmatched to any gene: 4. Germline lookup yields CDR1 SGHTA and CDR2 FQGNSA. The CDR3 runs to 16 residues. CDR3 amino acids: CASSFAGTGNTGELFF. The CDR3 DNA is TGTGCCAGCAGCTTTGCCGGGACAGGGAACACCGGGGAGCTGTTTTTT.